Included here is one T cell receptor (beta chain) sequence, with context. The antigen is unknown. The sample belongs to a study of T cells in localized non-small cell lung cancer. Germline CDR1 reads SNHLY; CDR2 reads FYNNEI. V was shortened by 2 bases and J by 5 bases, with 13 bases between the two germline ends. This CDR3 has 15 amino acids. Study results and caveats: Heterogeneity within the tumor remains possible, as just one region underwent sequencing. The study found T cell clonality highest in uninvolved adjacent lung, above tumor. A median about 56 of the top 100 tumor clones appeared in adjacent lung. Increased T cell density in blood showed an association with longer overall survival.

Sequenced by immunoSEQ multiplex PCR; TCRdb stores in-frame clones only, minus some. The table records around 30,000 clones, approximately 92% of them present only once. The receptor was isolated from a woman aged 35-70 years with stage III lung adenocarcinoma. The chain couples TRBV2 to TRBJ1-5; the D gene is possibly TRBD1 (6 bases). The sequences come from peripheral blood mononuclear cells, collected before any cancer treatment. The CDR3 sequence: CASSESYGGDQPQHF. DNA for the CDR3: TGTGCCAGCAGTGAAAGTTACGGGGGCGATCAGCCCCAGCATTTT.